These 8 T cell receptor beta chains share one sample of origin, sequenced in a study of glioma-infiltrating T cells after dendritic cell vaccination. The assay was immunoSEQ multiplex PCR, and TCRdb's table has in-frame clones only and misses some. The sample lists fewer than 85,000 clones; over 75% were seen once. The sample was blood, taken before dendritic cell vaccination. All receptors come from a human donor with glioblastoma.

The chain has TRBV5-1 and TRBJ2-1; D possibly corresponds to TRBD1 (6 bases). The germline V gene has CDR1 SGHRS and CDR2 YFSETQ. The CDR3 is 16 residues long. The V end lost 0 bases, the J end lost 5 bases, and 15 bases lay between the germline ends. The DNA for the CDR3 is TGCGCCAGCAGCTTGGCCAAGGGGGATTACGACAATGAGCAGTTCTTC. It codes for CASSLAKGDYDNEQFF.

The chain carries TRBV13 and TRBJ2-1; 10 bases fit TRBD2. CDR1 and CDR2 (germline): PRHDT, FYEKMQ (reference sequence). J was trimmed by 6 bases and V by 3 bases; bases with no gene match: 5. The CDR3 contains 15 residues. The CDR3 spells CASSFRTSGLNEQFF. The CDR3 region has the DNA TGTGCCAGCAGCTTTCGGACTAGCGGTCTCAATGAGCAGTTCTTC. Together with reference TRBV13 and TRBJ2-1, the CDR3 gives the full variable domain: AAGVIQSPRHLIKEKRETATLKCYPIPRHDTVYWYQQGPGQDPQFLISFYEKMQSDKGSIPDRFSAQQFSDYHSELNMSSLELGDSALYFCASSFRTSGLNEQFFGPGTRLTVL.

Written as DNA, the CDR3 is TGCAGCGTGGGGGACAGATATCCAAGCGGGGAGCTGTTTTTT. Translating gives CSVGDRYPSGELFF. The chain employs TRBV29-1 and TRBJ2-2; TRBD1 agrees at 7 bases. This CDR3 has 14 amino acids. Germline CDR1 SQVTM, CDR2 ANQGSEA. J was trimmed by 7 bases and V by 6 bases; bases with no gene match: 11.

The V gene is TRBV5-4, the J gene TRBJ1-2; D is ambiguous. V shed 0 bases and J shed 7 bases, with 10 bases lying between them. Germline values: CDR1 SGHNT, CDR2 YYREEE (reference sequence). The CDR3 loop spans 13 amino acids. As DNA, the CDR3 is TGTGCCAGCAGCTTGGCCCAGGAGGCTGGCTACACCTTC. Translating it yields CASSLAQEAGYTF. The whole variable domain, filled in from reference TRBV5-4 and TRBJ1-2, reads ETGVTQSPTHLIKTRGQQVTLRCSSQSGHNTVSWYQQALGQGPQFIFQYYREEENGRGNFPPRFSGLQFPNYSSELNVNALELDDSALYLCASSLAQEAGYTFGSGTRLTVV.

CDR3 sequence reads: CASSLWFARGRSNTGELFF. DNA of the CDR3: TGTGCCAGCAGCTTATGGTTCGCCAGGGGGCGGTCCAACACCGGGGAGCTGTTTTTT. The rearrangement links TRBV7-9 to TRBJ2-2, with 8 bases matching TRBD1. Germline V gene lookup returns CDR1 SEHNR and CDR2 FQNEAQ (reference sequence). The junction had 13 bases not matched to a gene; V was cut back by 2 bases and J by 2 bases. The CDR3 loop spans 19 amino acids.

With regard to this clone: This CDR3 is also generated by other DNA sequences in the sample. The V and J genes are TRBV19 and TRBJ1-1, with 7 bases lining up with TRBD1. The CDR3 extends over 14 amino acids. Trimming took 7 bases from V and 0 from J; bases not matched to a gene: 5. Per the germline V gene, CDR1 is LNHDA and CDR2 is SQIVND (reference sequence). Here the CDR3 reads CASNWDSMNTEAFF. Here the CDR3 DNA reads TGTGCCAGTAATTGGGACAGTATGAACACTGAAGCTTTCTTT.

This clone has only a few counts. The rearrangement links TRBV15 to TRBJ1-5, with a weak D call TRBD1 (5 bases). This CDR3 region has 15 residues. Germline CDR1 reads LNHNV; CDR2 reads YYDKDF (reference sequence). V was pared by 2 bases and J by 5 bases, with 13 bases between. The CDR3 here is CATSRPQGGDQPQHF. CDR3 DNA sequence: TGTGCCACCAGCAGACCTCAGGGAGGGGATCAGCCCCAGCATTTT.

This CDR3 is CASSSGQAMNTEAFF. As DNA, the CDR3 is TGCGCCAGCAGCTCGGGACAGGCCATGAACACTGAAGCTTTCTTT. The V call is TRBV5-1, the J call TRBJ1-1; 8 bases line up with TRBD1. Germline V gives CDR1 SGHRS, CDR2 YFSETQ. This CDR3 region has 15 residues. The V gene end was trimmed by 3 bases and the J gene end by 0 bases; junction bases not matched to a gene: 4.